The text below deals with one T cell receptor (beta chain). These data belong to a study of T cells in Graves' hyperthyroidism and ophthalmopathy. J was trimmed by 6 bases and V by 2 bases; bases with no gene match: 14. CDR1 is KGHDR and CDR2 is SFDVKD in the germline V gene. The CDR3 sequence is 17 residues long. Fresh peripheral blood, more than 9 ml, yielded the PBMCs. TCR beta CDR3 region amplification was performed from RNA transcripts. HTBI primers drove first-round RT-PCR of the TCR CDR3. TCRdb passed the multiplex PCR reads through MiXCR, listing each CDR3 protein once. The sample has some 550,000 distinct CDR3 sequences; around 21% are singletons.

The chain joins TRBV24-1 to TRBJ1-2; 7 nucleotides match TRBD1. The sequencing sample was made of blood. The receptor comes from a man between 18 and 35 years old with Graves' hyperthyroidism. CDR3 in amino acids: CATSDSGQADLPDGYTF. The CDR3 DNA reads as TGTGCCACCAGTGATTCAGGACAGGCCGACCTTCCAGATGGCTACACCTTC.